This T cell receptor (beta chain) is drawn from a study of blood T cell repertoires in COVID-19. About the research overall: PBMCs, B-cell-depleted T cells, or T cells provided the cDNA or gDNA that made up the material.

Original processing methods: Researchers report that nucleated cell counts were estimated from reference gene primer amplification. Generated by immunoSEQ multiplex PCR, the TCRdb table keeps only in-frame clones and is missing some. That table gives V, J and clone size, and the DNA gave D and trimming. The sample has hundreds of thousands of clones; around nine tenths are singletons. Sample: peripheral blood. This receptor was obtained from a woman aged 18-29 years who had recovered from COVID-19.

The CDR3 is CASSLNGGGPSGDTQYF. The CDR3 DNA reads TGTGCCAGCAGCTTGAACGGGGGAGGGCCCTCGGGAGATACGCAGTATTTT. This chain uses TRBV5-6 with TRBJ2-3, with TRBD2 matching over 7 bases. The CDR3 totals 17 residues. Unmatched junction bases numbered 13, after V lost 1 base and J lost 5 bases. The germline CDR1 and CDR2 sequences are SGHDT and YYEEEE. Full variable domain (remainder filled in from reference TRBV5-6 and TRBJ2-3): DAGVTQSPTHLIKTRGQQVTLRCSPKSGHDTVSWYQQALGQGPQFIFQYYEEEERQRGNFPDRFSGHQFPNYSSELNVNALLLGDSALYLCASSLNGGGPSGDTQYFGPGTRLTVL.